Below are 20 T cell receptor beta chains sequenced from a single sample in a study of T cell repertoires in cytomegalovirus infection. TCRdb processed the reads anew with MiXCR; each CDR3 protein has one entry. This table has about 470,000 distinct CDR3 sequences, more than 40% appearing once. The antigens of these receptors remain unknown. This specimen was cultured PBMCs, taken from culture after CMV antigen stimulation. Every receptor here comes from a human donor in good health (CMV status not recorded). Some clones in this sample may be carry-over from other donors' samples.

Only a few counts were recorded for this clonotype. This chain uses TRBV11-2 with TRBJ1-6, with D unclear. The V end was cut by 0 bases, the J end by 7 bases, with 4 bases between. The CDR3 extends over 13 amino acids. Looked up from germline, CDR1 is SGHAT and CDR2 is FQNNGV. The CDR3 spells CASSLEENSPLHF. In nucleotides, the CDR3 is TGTGCCAGCAGCTTAGAAGAGAATTCACCCCTCCACTTT.

This chain links TRBV19 with TRBJ1-1; D perhaps matches TRBD1 (6 bases). This CDR3 comprises 14 residues. V lost 6 bases to trimming and J lost 8 bases, with 19 bases between them. The V gene's germline CDR1 is LNHDA and CDR2 SQIVND (reference sequence). The CDR3 loop is CASRDGQRGSEAFF. In nucleotides, the CDR3 is TGTGCCAGTAGGGACGGACAGCGGGGTAGCGAAGCTTTCTTT.

The rearrangement uses TRBV6-5 and TRBJ2-1, with TRBD2 matching over 7 bases. V lost 5 bases, J lost 11 bases, and 6 bases stayed unmatched. Germline V gene lookup returns CDR1 MNHEY and CDR2 SVGAGI. This CDR3 region has 12 residues. The CDR3 spells CASSPAAGQQFF. CDR3 DNA: TGTGCCAGCAGTCCGGCAGCGGGGCAGCAGTTCTTC.

The chain links TRBV6-1 to TRBJ2-3; possible D gene TRBD1, 6 bases. CDR1 MNHNS and CDR2 SASEGT come from the germline V gene. The CDR3 has 16 amino acids. V was pared by 5 bases and J by 3 bases, with 18 bases between. In DNA, the CDR3 is TGTGCCAGCAGTCCCATGGGCAGGGGAGTAACAGATACGCAGTATTTT. Translated: CASSPMGRGVTDTQYF.

This clonotype was recorded a few times. J is TRBJ2-1 and V is TRBV6-5; 8 bases match TRBD2. V was pared by 0 bases and J by 0 bases, with 13 bases of the junction left unmatched. Germline values: CDR1 MNHEY, CDR2 SVGAGI. The CDR3 consists of 20 residues. The CDR3 DNA is TGTGCCAGCAGTTACTCACTAGCGGAATCCCCCATAGTCTCCTACAATGAGCAGTTCTTC. Its translation: CASSYSLAESPIVSYNEQFF.

This chain connects TRBV7-3 to TRBJ2-5, with 9 bases matching TRBD1. The trim removed 4 bases at V and 4 bases at J, leaving 4 bases unmatched. CDR3 length: 14 residues. CDR1 and CDR2 (germline): SGHTA, FQGTGA. DNA for the CDR3: TGTGCCAGCAGCTCGACAGGGGGGTCAGAGACCCAGTACTTC. This encodes CASSSTGGSETQYF. The complete variable domain, with remaining parts taken from reference TRBV7-3 and TRBJ2-5, reads GAGVSQTPSNKVTEKGKYVELRCDPISGHTALYWYRQSLGQGPEFLIYFQGTGAADDSGLPNDRFFAVRPEGSVSTLKIQRTERGDSAVYLCASSSTGGSETQYFGPGTRLLVL.

This clonotype was picked up a small number of times. This sequence joins TRBV6-5 and TRBJ1-2, with 9 bases that match TRBD1. The V gene end was trimmed by 6 bases and the J gene end by 6 bases; junction bases not matched to a gene: 14. This CDR3 region has 16 residues. In germline, CDR1 is MNHEY, CDR2 SVGAGI. CDR3 nucleotide sequence: TGTGCCAGCAGGCGAACCGGGACAGGGCCTATTCATGGCTACACCTTC. It translates to CASRRTGTGPIHGYTF.

This clonotype appeared a few times. The chain recombines TRBV6-5 with TRBJ2-7; a weak D match, TRBD2 (5 bases). CDR3 size: 13 residues. Germline CDR1 MNHEY, CDR2 SVGAGI. Trimming removed 6 bases from V and 3 bases from J, with 12 bases in between. The CDR3 loop reads CASRPREGYEQYF. CDR3 sequence (DNA): TGTGCCAGCAGGCCGCGCGAGGGCTACGAGCAGTACTTC.

This clonotype was counted many times. The chain has TRBV11-3 and TRBJ2-1; possibly TRBD1 for D (6 bases). Looked up from germline, CDR1 is SGHNT and CDR2 is YENEEA. The CDR3 extends over 18 amino acids. The V and J ends lost 5 bases and 0 bases respectively, with 20 bases between them. The CDR3 is CASSLPRGFISSYNEQFF. CDR3 DNA: TGTGCCAGCAGCCTCCCTAGGGGGTTCATTAGCTCCTACAATGAGCAGTTCTTC.

V usage is TRBV6-6 and J usage is TRBJ2-3; 7 bases map to TRBD1. Germline V gene data show CDR1 as MNHNY and CDR2 as SVGAGI (reference sequence). The trim removed 2 bases at V and 14 bases at J, leaving 10 bases unmatched. This CDR3 spans 13 amino acids. For the CDR3, the DNA is TGTGCCAGCAGTTACCTTTCAGGGGGTCTATTGTATTTT. It is translated as CASSYLSGGLLYF.

This clonotype came up a few times. V gene TRBV12-3 or TRBV12-4 combines with J gene TRBJ2-1; D unresolved. There are 13 residues in the CDR3. V was cut by 6 bases and J by 5 bases, with 11 bases left in between. Here the CDR3 DNA reads TGTGCCAGCAGCGTTTCCCATAACAATGAGCAGTTCTTC. Protein sequence: CASSVSHNNEQFF.

J is TRBJ2-1 and V is TRBV7-2; TRBD1 matches at 8 bases. Germline CDR1 and CDR2: SGHTA and FQGNSA. V shed 4 bases and J 3 bases; nucleotides not matched to a gene: 5. CDR3 size: 15 residues. CDR3 protein: CASSSRGLFYNEQFF. The CDR3 DNA sequence: TGTGCCAGCAGCTCCAGGGGGCTCTTCTACAATGAGCAGTTCTTC. The full variable domain, in which reference TRBV7-2 and TRBJ2-1 provide the parts outside the CDR3, is GAGVSQSPSNKVTEKGKDVELRCDPISGHTALYWYRQSLGQGLEFLIYFQGNSAPDKSGLPSDRFSAERTGGSVSTLTIQRTQQEDSAVYLCASSSRGLFYNEQFFGPGTRLTVL.

This clonotype has just one count. The V gene is TRBV11-2, the J gene TRBJ2-7, with TRBD1 matching over 7 bases. The V segment lost 1 base and the J segment 9 bases; nucleotides outside the gene matches: 6. This CDR3 has 13 amino acids. Germline CDR1 is SGHAT and CDR2 is FQNNGV. The CDR3 DNA sequence: TGTGCCAGCAGCTTAGGACAGGGCGTAGTGCAGTACTTC. This sequence encodes CASSLGQGVVQYF.

This sequence joins TRBV6-1 and TRBJ1-1; 8 nucleotides match TRBD1. This CDR3 spans 13 amino acids. The V segment lost 3 bases and the J segment 7 bases; nucleotides outside the gene matches: 4. Germline CDR1 and CDR2: MNHNS and SASEGT. The chain's CDR3 is CASSDRGRGEAFF. The CDR3 bases are TGTGCCAGCAGTGACAGGGGGCGAGGTGAAGCTTTCTTT.

This clonotype turned up a few times. The V gene is TRBV25-1, the J gene TRBJ2-3; no firm D call. Per germline, CDR1 MGHDK and CDR2 SYGVNS. Trimming removed 2 bases at V and 9 bases at J, with 12 bases between. This CDR3 region has 13 residues. CDR3 loop: CASSEHSGSTQYF. The CDR3 DNA sequence: TGTGCCAGCAGTGAACATAGTGGTTCCACGCAGTATTTT.

The chain uses TRBV20-1 and TRBJ1-6; D possibly corresponds to TRBD1 (6 bases). Trimming removed 6 bases from V and 4 bases from J, with 10 bases in between. This CDR3 spans 13 amino acids. CDR1 and CDR2 from the germline V gene are DFQATT and SNEGSKA (reference sequence). In DNA form, the CDR3 reads TGCAGTGCAGATACAGGGTATAATTCACCCCTCCACTTT. Protein: CSADTGYNSPLHF.

This clonotype appeared a few times. The V call is TRBV7-2, the J call TRBJ2-2, with 10 nucleotides matching TRBD2. Germline lookup yields CDR1 SGHTA and CDR2 FQGNSA. The length of the CDR3 is 15 residues. Germline trimming cut 5 bases from V and 4 bases from J; bases unmatched to any gene: 4. The CDR3 bases are TGTGCCAGCAGCCCGGGACTAGCGTTCACCGGGGAGCTGTTTTTT. Translating gives CASSPGLAFTGELFF.

This clonotype was observed a few times. The rearrangement links TRBV7-8 to TRBJ1-4; tentative D call: TRBD1 (5 bases). Per the germline V gene, CDR1 is SGHVS and CDR2 is FQNEAQ. Between the trimmed V and J ends, which lost 3 bases and 6 bases, there was a span of 11 bases. The CDR3 has 14 residues. CDR3 loop: CASSLRGGDEKLFF. CDR3 DNA sequence: TGTGCCAGCAGCTTGAGGGGAGGGGATGAAAAACTGTTTTTT. The full variable domain, with the rest looked up from reference TRBV7-8 and TRBJ1-4, is GAGVSQSPRYKVAKRGQDVALRCDPISGHVSLFWYQQALGQGPEFLTYFQNEAQLDKSGLPSDRFFAERPEGSVSTLKIQRTQQEDSAVYLCASSLRGGDEKLFFGSGTQLSVL.

This sequence joins TRBV20-1 and TRBJ2-2; the D is unclear. The CDR3 runs 15 residues. The germline V and J ends were trimmed by 6 bases and 0 bases, with 14 bases remaining between them. CDR1 and CDR2 from the germline V gene are DFQATT and SNEGSKA (reference sequence). The CDR3 sequence: CSAGRARANTGELFF. The CDR3 nucleotides read TGCAGTGCCGGCCGGGCCCGCGCGAACACCGGGGAGCTGTTTTTT.

The V gene is TRBV7-9, the J gene TRBJ1-6, with unresolved D. In germline, CDR1 is SEHNR, CDR2 FQNEAQ (reference sequence). The CDR3 totals 13 residues. V was pared by 8 bases and J by 9 bases, with 14 bases between. The CDR3 nucleotides are TGTGCCAGCTCCCTGGGAGCCCGTTCACCCCTCCACTTT. Residues: CASSLGARSPLHF.